A single sample is the source of the 3 T cell receptor beta chains below, sequenced in a study of blood T cell repertoires in COVID-19. Using immunoSEQ multiplex PCR, the repertoire was profiled, and TCRdb retains in-frame clones only, with some absent. The sample has 250,000 or so clones, 86% seen once. The specimen sequenced was PBMCs or T cells enriched from blood (not recorded which). The receptor source for this set is a woman in her forties or fifties who had recovered from COVID-19.

The CDR3 nucleotides read TGTGCCAGCAGTGACTTAGGATATAGCAATCAGCCCCAGCATTTT. It codes for CASSDLGYSNQPQHF. The chain has TRBV27 and TRBJ1-5; D unresolved. Per the germline V gene, CDR1 is MNHEY and CDR2 is SMNVEV (reference sequence). The CDR3 spans 15 residues. V lost 5 bases and J 0 bases, leaving 11 bases between the germline ends.

This chain uses TRBV29-1 with TRBJ1-2; TRBD1 is a possible D gene (6 bases). V lost 7 bases and J lost 6, with 9 bases in between. This CDR3 is built from 10 residues. Germline CDR1 SQVTM, CDR2 ANQGSEA. The CDR3 spells CSAAGDGYTF. The CDR3 bases are TGCAGCGCCGCAGGGGATGGCTACACCTTC.

The genes are TRBV24-1 and TRBJ2-1; 7 positions agree with TRBD1. The J segment lost 4 bases and the V segment lost 4 bases, leaving 15 bases of the junction unmatched. CDR3 length: 18 amino acids. Germline V gene lookup returns CDR1 KGHDR and CDR2 SFDVKD. In DNA form, the CDR3 reads TGTGCCACCAGTGACCCGGAACTACGGACAGGCATATACAATGAGCAGTTCTTC. It codes for CATSDPELRTGIYNEQFF.